What follows are 27 T cell receptor beta chains derived from one specimen sequenced in a study of cytomegalovirus exposure and HLA in healthy donors. The study ran its PCR with 60 Vbeta and 13 Jbeta primers. The table came from immunoSEQ multiplex PCR; TCRdb's copy has only in-frame clones and leaves some out. Reported are 40,000 or so clones; the ten largest clones contain about 8%. The sample was PBMCs. These receptors came from a male donor in good health and CMV-seronegative.

The chain links TRBV30 to TRBJ2-2; the D gene is possibly TRBD2 (6 bases). Germline V gives CDR1 GTSNPN, CDR2 SVGIG (reference sequence). This CDR3 comprises 14 residues. The ends were cut back, 4 bases at V and 4 bases at J, with 13 bases in the middle. In DNA, the CDR3 is TGTGCCTGGAATGGCGGGACCGCCACCGGGGAGCTGTTTTTT. Encoded protein: CAWNGGTATGELFF.

This chain links TRBV6-5 with TRBJ2-6; unclear D gene. V was clipped by 6 bases and J by 1 base, with 10 bases between them. This CDR3 region has 15 residues. In germline, CDR1 is MNHEY, CDR2 SVGAGI. The DNA of the CDR3 is TGTGCCAGCAGCCCTAGGAGATCTGGGGCCAACGTCCTGACTTTC. It yields the protein CASSPRRSGANVLTF.

The chain is built from TRBV7-9 and TRBJ2-5; D gene uncertain. This CDR3 has 15 residues. Germline V gives CDR1 SEHNR, CDR2 FQNEAQ (reference sequence). Trimming took off 2 bases at V and 1 base at J, with 11 bases between the two ends. CDR3 amino acids: CASSLPKEPQETQYF. The DNA for the CDR3 is TGTGCCAGCAGCTTACCAAAGGAGCCCCAAGAGACCCAGTACTTC.

The rearrangement links TRBV29-1 to TRBJ1-3, with D possibly matching TRBD1 (6 bases). Germline loops: CDR1 SQVTM, CDR2 ANQGSEA. The CDR3 sequence is 16 residues long. V lost 0 bases to trimming and J lost 0 bases, with 12 bases between them. The CDR3: CSVEEPGQNSGNTIYF. The CDR3 DNA is TGCAGCGTTGAAGAACCAGGACAGAACTCTGGAAACACCATATATTTT.

V and J are TRBV7-2 and TRBJ1-5; 8 positions match TRBD1. The junction had 7 bases not matched to a gene; V was cut back by 2 bases and J by 4 bases. The germline gives CDR1 SGHTA, CDR2 FQGNSA. The CDR3 contains 16 residues. The CDR3 coding sequence is TGTGCCAGCAGCTTACCCTACCGGACAGGGAATCAGCCCCAGCATTTT. This codes for CASSLPYRTGNQPQHF.

V is TRBV27 and J is TRBJ2-2, with 11 bases fitting TRBD2. Germline trimming cut 7 bases from V and 4 bases from J; bases unmatched to any gene: 5. The CDR3 contains 15 residues. Germline-derived CDR1 and CDR2 are MNHEY and SMNVEV (reference sequence). The CDR3 here is CASTSGTSGTGELFF. In DNA, the CDR3 is TGTGCCAGCACGTCCGGGACTAGCGGCACCGGGGAGCTGTTTTTT.

The J gene is TRBJ1-4, the V gene TRBV5-1; 9 bases agree with TRBD1. The germline CDR1 and CDR2 sequences are SGHRS and YFSETQ. CDR3 size: 16 residues. After removal of 4 bases from V and 1 base from J, the junction contained 5 bases not matched to a gene. CDR3 DNA sequence: TGCGCCAGCAGCCCACCGGACAGGGGAACTAATGAAAAACTGTTTTTT. Its translation: CASSPPDRGTNEKLFF.

V and J are TRBV19 and TRBJ2-2, with 14 bases fitting TRBD2. CDR1 LNHDA and CDR2 SQIVND come from the germline V gene (reference sequence). Losses at the gene ends were 5 bases for V and 4 bases for J; bases not matched to a gene: 15. The CDR3 is made up of 20 amino acids. CDR3 loop: CASSSSRAGLAGVGTGELFF. The CDR3 DNA reads as TGTGCCAGTAGTTCGTCAAGGGCGGGACTAGCGGGAGTCGGCACCGGGGAGCTGTTTTTT.

The chain carries TRBV4-1 and TRBJ2-1; the D gene is possibly TRBD2 (5 bases). The V end lost 2 bases, the J end lost 4 bases, and 21 bases lay between the germline ends. The CDR3 extends over 18 amino acids. Per germline, CDR1 MGHRA and CDR2 YSYEKL. The DNA for the CDR3 is TGCGCCAGCAGCCAACCCGCTCAATCCTCCGCGGGTTACAATGAGCAGTTCTTC. Its protein is CASSQPAQSSAGYNEQFF.

The CDR3 bases are TGTGCCAGTAGCAAAAGAAGGACAGGGAGCTCCTACGAGCAGTACTTC. Translation gives CASSKRRTGSSYEQYF. J is TRBJ2-7 and V is TRBV19, with 8 bases aligning to TRBD1. Germline CDR1 is LNHDA and CDR2 is SQIVND (reference sequence). J lost 0 bases, V lost 6 bases, and 10 bases had no gene match. The CDR3 covers 16 residues. Supplemented by reference TRBV19 and TRBJ2-7, the full variable domain reads DGGITQSPKYLFRKEGQNVTLSCEQNLNHDAMYWYRQDPGQGLRLIYYSQIVNDFQKGDIAEGYSVSREKKESFPLTVTSAQKNPTAFYLCASSKRRTGSSYEQYFGPGTRLTVT.

The chain has TRBV11-2 and TRBJ1-1; D is unclear. Germline CDR1 SGHAT, CDR2 FQNNGV. The CDR3 extends over 15 amino acids. Trimming took 6 bases from V and 2 from J, leaving 16 bases between them. The CDR3 reads CASSFPVVSNTEAFF. The DNA of the CDR3 is TGTGCCAGCAGTTTTCCGGTGGTATCTAACACTGAAGCTTTCTTT.

V and J are TRBV18 and TRBJ2-3; 9 positions agree with TRBD2. Germline V gene data show CDR1 as KGHSH and CDR2 as LQKENI. The CDR3 is 15 residues long. The V segment lost 3 bases and the J segment 7 bases; nucleotides outside the gene matches: 8. CDR3 nucleotide sequence: TGTGCCAGCTCACCGGCGACTAGCGGAGCACATACGCAGTATTTT. It encodes CASSPATSGAHTQYF.

The genes are TRBV5-1 and TRBJ2-5; the match to TRBD2 covers 13 bases. Germline V gene data show CDR1 as SGHRS and CDR2 as YFSETQ. The CDR3 runs 18 residues. Trimming removed 3 bases from V and 7 bases from J; junction bases left unmatched: 15. The CDR3 DNA sequence: TGCGCCAGCAGCTCCGGGACTAGCGGGACCAGGGGGGCGGGGACCCAGTACTTC. Its translation: CASSSGTSGTRGAGTQYF.

V and J are TRBV5-4 and TRBJ1-2, with 11 bases aligning to TRBD1. The V segment lost 5 bases and the J segment 6 bases; nucleotides outside the gene matches: 6. The CDR3 length is 14 residues. The germline V gene encodes CDR1 SGHNT and CDR2 YYREEE (reference sequence). The CDR3 DNA reads as TGTGCCAGCAGTACGGACAGGGGGCGGGATGGCTACACCTTC. It is translated as CASSTDRGRDGYTF.

V and J are TRBV2 and TRBJ2-2; 14 bases map to TRBD2. The ends lost 4 bases at V and 4 bases at J; junction bases unmatched: 14. Germline V lookup: CDR1 SNHLY, CDR2 FYNNEI. This CDR3 is 20 amino acids long. The CDR3 loop is CASSGGLAGGKQRFTGELFF. The CDR3 bases are TGTGCCAGCAGTGGCGGACTAGCGGGAGGAAAACAACGGTTCACCGGGGAGCTGTTTTTT.

A note on this clone: Germline and junction disagree at one end, which may indicate a read error. The V gene is TRBV29-1, the J gene TRBJ1-2; 8 positions match TRBD1. The CDR3 contains 12 residues. Germline V lookup: CDR1 SQVTM, CDR2 ANQGSEA. CDR3 residues: CSVHGQGDGCTF. CDR3 nucleotides: TGCAGCGTCCACGGACAGGGCGACGGCTGCACCTTC.

The CDR3 sequence is CATALKTRYEQYF. In DNA, the CDR3 is TGTGCCACCGCACTCAAGACACGCTACGAGCAGTACTTC. The chain couples TRBV13 to TRBJ2-7; D is ambiguous. The CDR3 length is 13 residues. Germline CDR1 and CDR2: PRHDT and FYEKMQ (reference sequence). Trimming took 10 bases from V and 3 from J, leaving 16 bases between them.

CDR3 DNA sequence: TGTGCCAGTAGTACCGGGACGGCGTTCAGGGGGGAAAAACTGTTTTTT. As protein: CASSTGTAFRGEKLFF. The rearrangement links TRBV19 to TRBJ1-4; 7 bases are a match to TRBD1. CDR1 is LNHDA and CDR2 is SQIVND in the germline V gene (reference sequence). The CDR3 runs 16 residues. J gave up 8 bases and V 4 bases, and 13 bases lay outside the gene matches.

The gene calls are TRBV5-1 and TRBJ2-7; D is possibly TRBD2 (5 bases). The CDR3 sequence is 16 residues long. V was cut by 2 bases and J by 7 bases, with 22 bases left in between. CDR1 is SGHRS, CDR2 YFSETQ, per germline. In DNA, the CDR3 is TGCGCCAGCAGCTTCCTTGGAGGACCGGCGGTCCTGGAGCAGTACTTC. Encoded protein: CASSFLGGPAVLEQYF.

The V and J genes are TRBV7-2 and TRBJ1-5; 7 nucleotides agree with TRBD1. With 4 bases clipped from V and 2 bases from J, the junction kept 5 bases outside the gene matches. The germline CDR1 and CDR2 sequences are SGHTA and FQGNSA. This CDR3 is 15 amino acids long. CDR3 sequence (DNA): TGTGCCAGCAGCTCGACAGGGTTCGGCAATCAGCCCCAGCATTTT. This encodes CASSSTGFGNQPQHF.

The rearrangement links TRBV5-6 to TRBJ1-1; D is uncertain. CDR3 length equals 14 residues. Trimming took off 0 bases at V and 3 bases at J, with 9 bases between the two ends. In germline, CDR1 is SGHDT, CDR2 YYEEEE. This CDR3 reads CASSLARRDTEAFF. The CDR3 bases are TGTGCCAGCAGCTTGGCGCGCCGGGACACTGAAGCTTTCTTT.

In nucleotides, the CDR3 is TGTGCCAGTAGTCCACTCGGGGGACAGGGGGCCGGCTATGGCTACACCTTC. As protein: CASSPLGGQGAGYGYTF. V usage is TRBV19 and J usage is TRBJ1-2, with 12 bases lining up with TRBD1. Trimming removed 5 bases from V and 4 bases from J; junction bases left unmatched: 11. CDR3 length: 17 residues. CDR1 LNHDA and CDR2 SQIVND come from the germline V gene (reference sequence). Supplemented by reference TRBV19 and TRBJ1-2, the full variable domain reads DGGITQSPKYLFRKEGQNVTLSCEQNLNHDAMYWYRQDPGQGLRLIYYSQIVNDFQKGDIAEGYSVSREKKESFPLTVTSAQKNPTAFYLCASSPLGGQGAGYGYTFGSGTRLTVV.

V usage is TRBV19 and J usage is TRBJ1-5; D not certain. Germline CDR1 and CDR2: LNHDA and SQIVND (reference sequence). CDR3 size: 15 residues. The V gene lost 3 bases and the J gene lost 4 bases, with 13 bases spanning the gap. The CDR3 here is CASSISAQPNQPQHF. The CDR3 DNA follows: TGTGCCAGTAGTATTAGCGCACAGCCTAATCAGCCCCAGCATTTT. The whole variable domain, remainder taken from reference TRBV19 and TRBJ1-5, is DGGITQSPKYLFRKEGQNVTLSCEQNLNHDAMYWYRQDPGQGLRLIYYSQIVNDFQKGDIAEGYSVSREKKESFPLTVTSAQKNPTAFYLCASSISAQPNQPQHFGDGTRLSIL.

V usage is TRBV7-9 and J usage is TRBJ2-7; no clear D. This CDR3 has 12 residues. From germline, CDR1 is SEHNR and CDR2 FQNEAQ (reference sequence). V was shortened by 1 base and J by 6 bases, with 7 bases between the two germline ends. In nucleotides, the CDR3 is TGTGCCAGCAGCTTAGGCCCCGGCGAGCAGTACTTC. The encoded protein is CASSLGPGEQYF.

The chain carries TRBV29-1 and TRBJ1-1; D is unclear. The germline V gene has CDR1 SQVTM and CDR2 ANQGSEA. This CDR3 has 12 residues. V gave up 6 bases and J gave up 5 bases, with 13 bases separating them. CDR3 sequence: CSVGRAGTEAFF. CDR3 DNA sequence: TGCAGCGTCGGACGGGCGGGGACTGAAGCTTTCTTT.

The chain carries TRBV9 and TRBJ2-7; 11 bases agree with TRBD2. Germline trimming cut 4 bases from V and 2 bases from J; bases unmatched to any gene: 8. CDR3 length: 16 amino acids. Germline CDR1 SGDLS, CDR2 YYNGEE. The CDR3 protein is CASSLGGTSGPYEQYF. CDR3 DNA: TGTGCCAGCAGCCTGGGTGGGACTAGCGGCCCCTACGAGCAGTACTTC.

The rearrangement uses TRBV27 and TRBJ2-7, with a possible D match to TRBD2 (6 bases). Deletions cut 6 bases from V and 2 bases from J, with 14 bases between. In germline, CDR1 is MNHEY, CDR2 SMNVEV (reference sequence). CDR3 size: 14 residues. CDR3 DNA: TGTGCCAGCAGGCCGGGACTCACCGCCTACGAGCAGTACTTC. It encodes CASRPGLTAYEQYF.